This entry is about one T cell receptor (beta chain). Its antigen is unknown. Trimming cost V 8 bases and J 4 bases; bases outside gene matches: 10. This CDR3 contains 14 residues. The V gene's germline CDR1 is MDHEN and CDR2 SYDVKM. Fewer than 130,000 naive or memory CD4+ cells were cultured with CEF peptides for about nine days. Assay: immunoSEQ multiplex PCR; the TCRdb copy retains only in-frame clones and omits some. The sample records about 38,000 clones, 60% to 85% being singletons. The data originate from a study of CD4 T cells in relation to SARS-CoV-2 and coronaviruses. The overall study: ViraFEST: approximately 10-day antigen culture of PBMCs, then TCR beta CDR3 sequencing. The HLA restriction of the shared crossreactive spike epitopes was mapped. Study results and caveats: Around 62% of donors had memory CD4+ clonotypes crossrecognizing SARS-CoV-2 and common cold coronavirus spike.

The rearrangement uses TRBV28 and TRBJ1-2; 7 bases are shared with TRBD1. Sequencing was done on a sample of memory CD4+ T cells from PBMCs, cultured in vitro. The sequence derives from an adult with COVID-19. In DNA form, the CDR3 reads TGTGCCAGCCAACCGACAGGGTTGGGCTATGGCTACACCTTC. Translation: CASQPTGLGYGYTF.